At least ten counts were recorded for the clone carrying this T cell receptor beta chain. What it binds is not known. The TCR beta CDR3 regions underwent amplification from RNA transcripts. Second-round multiplex PCR followed a first-round RT-PCR using HTBI primers. TCRdb reprocessed the multiplex PCR reads with MiXCR, giving one entry per CDR3 protein. The table lists about 620,000 distinct CDR3 sequences, roughly 20% of them singletons. This record belongs to a study of Graves' ophthalmopathy and Graves' hyperthyroidism. Study results and limitations: A 13-signature model separated ophthalmopathy from stable hyperthyroidism, reaching roughly 85% sensitivity and less than 83% specificity cross-validated.

In germline, CDR1 is SGHAT, CDR2 FQDESV (reference sequence). V shed 3 bases, J shed 4 bases, and the junction held 4 bases outside the gene matches. CDR3 length: 14 amino acids. The study recruited hyperthyroidism patients aged 18 to 65 who were newly diagnosed, under 2 months' duration. The chain carries TRBV11-1 and TRBJ1-1; TRBD1 matches at 8 bases. The TCR originated in a young woman with stable Graves' hyperthyroidism. Some clones in this sample may be carry-over from other donors' samples. What was sequenced was peripheral blood. The CDR3 bases are TGTGCCAGCAGCTTCTCAGGGGGCCGCACTGAAGCTTTCTTT. Protein product: CASSFSGGRTEAFF.